This T cell receptor (beta chain) was captured by sequencing in a study of shared clonotypes between healthy human individuals. V was clipped by 0 bases and J by 5 bases, with 13 bases between them. Looked up from germline, CDR1 is SGHVS and CDR2 is FQNEAQ. This CDR3 spans 16 amino acids. Study observations and caveats: The low donor count limited represented genetic and exposure-history diversity. Naive CD4 clonotypes were shared across several donors at around 5%.

Concerning this clone itself: Its antigen is undetermined.

Generated by immunoSEQ multiplex PCR, the TCRdb table keeps only in-frame clones and is missing some. The repertoire consists of about 1.1 million clones, with approximately 78% occurring once and the leading ten covering 0.4% to 0.55%. Specimen: memory CD4+ T cells from PBMCs. Subset: CD45RA-negative fraction. The rearrangement links TRBV7-8 to TRBJ2-2; D may be TRBD2 (6 bases). The sequence was obtained from a man younger than 35 in good health. Some clones in this sample may be carry-over from other donors' samples. The CDR3 region is CASSLALGRQTGELFF. The CDR3 bases are TGTGCCAGCAGCTTAGCGCTTGGGAGGCAAACCGGGGAGCTGTTTTTT.